A single sample gave rise to the 17 T cell receptor beta chains below, sequenced in a study of T cell responses to AZD1222 COVID-19 vaccine (dated by TCRdb to the early 2020s). The time point label here, explained by the study, means: about 28 days (+/-7) after the second vaccine dose. The library was generated by the immunoSEQ multiplex PCR assay. What TCRdb holds here is the immuneACCESS table cut down to in-frame rearrangements. Part of the clones is not present; checked against another copy, under half of the missing clones reflect an unresolved V gene, and the others are unexplained. The sample contains approximately 150,000 clones, less than 95% of them found a single time. The ten most abundant clones make up around 6.3% of the sample. The specimen was peripheral blood, collected 28 days after the second AZD1222 dose. The receptors shown here come from an adult who received the AZD1222 COVID-19 vaccine.

This rearrangement joins TRBV6-2 or TRBV6-3 to TRBJ2-1, with 11 positions matching TRBD1. Trimming took 2 bases from V and 2 from J; bases not matched to a gene: 11. The CDR3 contains 19 residues. Germline loops: CDR1 MNHEY, CDR2 SVGEGT. CDR3 DNA: TGTGCCAGCAGTTACGGGACAGGGGGTGTGGCGGGAACCTACAATGAGCAGTTCTTC. It codes for CASSYGTGGVAGTYNEQFF.

V gene TRBV28 combines with J gene TRBJ2-1; TRBD2 matches at 12 bases. Trimming took 4 bases from V and 9 from J; bases not matched to a gene: 7. Germline CDR1 is MDHEN and CDR2 is SYDVKM. The CDR3 is 15 residues long. The CDR3 DNA reads TGTGCCAGCAGTTCCCCTAGCGGGGGGGCCTCTGAGCAGTTCTTC. This gives the protein CASSSPSGGASEQFF. The full variable domain, in which reference TRBV28 and TRBJ2-1 provide the parts outside the CDR3, is DVKVTQSSRYLVKRTGEKVFLECVQDMDHENMFWYRQDPGLGLRLIYFSYDVKMKEKGDIPEGYSVSREKKERFSLILESASTNQTSMYLCASSSPSGGASEQFFGPGTRLTVL.

The chain joins TRBV6-2 or TRBV6-3 to TRBJ2-1, with TRBD2 as a possible D gene (6 bases). Germline V gene data show CDR1 as MNHEY and CDR2 as SVGEGT. The CDR3 runs 15 residues. Deletions cut 4 bases from V and 10 bases from J, with 20 bases between. The CDR3 reads CASSFRSLGGWEQFF. In DNA form, the CDR3 reads TGTGCCAGCAGTTTTCGTTCTTTGGGGGGATGGGAGCAGTTCTTC.

The chain is built from TRBV5-1 and TRBJ1-4; D is possibly TRBD1 (5 bases). This CDR3 comprises 16 residues. Trimming shortened V by 0 bases and J by 7 bases, and 16 bases separated the two germline ends. CDR1 and CDR2 from the germline V gene are SGHRS and YFSETQ. In DNA, the CDR3 is TGCGCCAGCAGCTTGGGCCCCACCGGGACGTCTGAAAAACTGTTTTTT. This translates into CASSLGPTGTSEKLFF.

The CDR3 loop is CASSFRASSYNSPLHF. CDR3 nucleotides: TGTGCCAGCAGTTTCAGGGCGAGCTCCTATAATTCACCCCTCCACTTT. This chain joins TRBV28 and TRBJ1-6; weak D call: TRBD1 (5 bases). This CDR3 has 16 residues. V lost 3 bases to trimming and J lost 0 bases, with 9 bases between them. Germline assignment: CDR1 MDHEN and CDR2 SYDVKM.

J is TRBJ2-7 and V is TRBV12-3 or TRBV12-4; D is possibly TRBD2 (6 bases). The germline V and J ends were trimmed by 5 bases and 3 bases, with 11 bases remaining between them. The length of the CDR3 is 13 residues. The CDR3 here is CASSRGTHYEQYF. CDR3 DNA sequence: TGTGCCAGCAGTCGGGGGACCCACTACGAGCAGTACTTC.

In its sample, this clone was seen once. The chain joins TRBV2 to TRBJ2-5, with unresolved D. Germline V gives CDR1 SNHLY, CDR2 FYNNEI. The ends were cut back, 3 bases at V and 2 bases at J, with 13 bases in the middle. The CDR3 has 15 residues. The CDR3 DNA is TGTGCCAGCAGTGAGTTCCAGGCCCAACAAGAGACCCAGTACTTC. This gives the protein CASSEFQAQQETQYF.

The chain uses TRBV7-2 and TRBJ1-2; 7 bases align to TRBD1. This CDR3 is 12 amino acids long. The germline V gene encodes CDR1 SGHTA and CDR2 FQGNSA. The V and J ends lost 7 bases and 6 bases, in that order; junction bases with no gene match: 5. CDR3 nucleotide sequence: TGTGCCAGCAAGGCAGGGGGTCATGGCTACACCTTC. Protein: CASKAGGHGYTF.

In DNA form, the CDR3 reads TGTGCCAGCATAGGGTCCGGAATTGGGGCCAACGTCCTGACTTTC. The encoded protein is CASIGSGIGANVLTF. The gene calls are TRBV2 and TRBJ2-6, with D hard to call. This CDR3 region has 15 residues. Trimming shortened V by 7 bases and J by 3 bases, and 13 bases separated the two germline ends. CDR1 is SNHLY, CDR2 FYNNEI, per germline.

The table lists this clone with a few counts. The rearrangement links TRBV7-2 to TRBJ2-1; TRBD2 might be the D (6 bases). The CDR3 is 14 residues long. V lost 6 bases to trimming and J lost 4 bases, with 13 bases between them. Germline loops: CDR1 SGHTA, CDR2 FQGNSA. CDR3 region: CASRKGLLYNEQFF. Written as DNA, the CDR3 is TGTGCCAGCAGAAAGGGACTGTTATACAATGAGCAGTTCTTC.

This chain joins TRBV28 and TRBJ1-2; TRBD1 matches at 9 bases. V was clipped by 5 bases and J by 8 bases; unmatched bases: 6. This CDR3 is 13 amino acids long. CDR1 MDHEN and CDR2 SYDVKM come from the germline V gene. The CDR3 region has the DNA TGTGCCAGCAGTGTGGGACAGGGCGGCGGCTACACCTTC. It codes for CASSVGQGGGYTF.

The chain carries TRBV29-1 and TRBJ1-5; TRBD1 aligns across 9 bases. Trimming at V came to 6 bases and at J to 5 bases, leaving 8 bases not matched to a gene. The CDR3 consists of 14 residues. CDR1 and CDR2 (germline): SQVTM, ANQGSEA. CDR3 amino acids: CSVAGTGKDQPQHF. The CDR3 DNA is TGCAGCGTCGCCGGGACAGGGAAGGATCAGCCCCAGCATTTT.

This clone has a handful of counts. The V and J genes are TRBV7-6 and TRBJ1-1; D gene ambiguous. The CDR3 consists of 16 residues. Germline V gene data show CDR1 as SGHVS and CDR2 as FNYEAQ. Trimming shortened V by 1 base and J by 2 bases, and 14 bases separated the two germline ends. This CDR3 is CASSLVRRGSNTEAFF. CDR3 in DNA: TGTGCCAGCAGCTTAGTCCGCAGAGGGAGCAACACTGAAGCTTTCTTT.

The J gene is TRBJ1-1, the V gene TRBV29-1; D uncertain. Trimming shortened V by 2 bases and J by 4 bases, and 14 bases separated the two germline ends. This CDR3 is 14 amino acids long. Germline CDR1 is SQVTM and CDR2 is ANQGSEA. The CDR3 DNA is TGCAGCGTTGAAAGGGCACTGGGCGTCACTGAAGCTTTCTTT. It specifies CSVERALGVTEAFF.

The rearrangement uses TRBV6-5 and TRBJ2-7; 11 bases are a match to TRBD1. Germline lookup yields CDR1 MNHEY and CDR2 SVGAGI. The CDR3 is 14 residues long. V shed 8 bases and J 5 bases; nucleotides not matched to a gene: 8. CDR3 sequence reads: CASARTGGFDEQYF. The CDR3 DNA sequence: TGTGCCAGCGCTCGGACAGGGGGCTTCGACGAGCAGTACTTC.

This sequence joins TRBV5-6 and TRBJ2-2, with D perhaps assigned TRBD1 or TRBD2 (5 bases each). CDR1 is SGHDT and CDR2 is YYEEEE in the germline V gene. Deletions cut 5 bases from V and 4 bases from J, with 12 bases between. The CDR3 has 14 amino acids. This chain's CDR3 is CASSRDLSTGELFF. Here the CDR3 DNA reads TGTGCCAGCAGTAGGGACCTCTCCACCGGGGAGCTGTTTTTT.

The chain carries TRBV6-6 and TRBJ1-5; D is perhaps TRBD1 (6 bases). CDR1 and CDR2 from the germline V gene are MNHNY and SVGAGI (reference sequence). Trimming took 4 bases from V and 4 from J, leaving 17 bases between them. The CDR3 is 16 amino acids. In DNA form, the CDR3 reads TGTGCCAGCAGTTCGGGCAACAGGGCCAGAAATCAGCCCCAGCATTTT. Translated, it gives CASSSGNRARNQPQHF.